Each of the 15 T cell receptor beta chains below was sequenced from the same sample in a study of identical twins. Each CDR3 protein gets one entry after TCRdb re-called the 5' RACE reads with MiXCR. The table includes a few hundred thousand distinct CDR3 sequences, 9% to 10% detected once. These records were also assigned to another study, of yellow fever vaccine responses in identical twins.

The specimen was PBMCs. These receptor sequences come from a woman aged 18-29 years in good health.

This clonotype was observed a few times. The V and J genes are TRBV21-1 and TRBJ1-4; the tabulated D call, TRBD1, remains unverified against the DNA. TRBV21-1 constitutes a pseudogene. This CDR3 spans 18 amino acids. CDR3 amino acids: CASSKWVSSFATNEKLFF. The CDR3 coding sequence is TGTGCCAGCAGCAAGTGGGTGTCCAGTTTTGCAACTAATGAAAAACTGTTTTTT.

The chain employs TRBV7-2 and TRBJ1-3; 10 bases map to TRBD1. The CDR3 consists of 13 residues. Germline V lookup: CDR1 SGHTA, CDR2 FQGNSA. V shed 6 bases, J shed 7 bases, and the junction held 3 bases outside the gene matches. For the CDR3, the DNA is TGTGCCAGCAGTTCGGGACAGGGGAACACCATATATTTT. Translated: CASSSGQGNTIYF.

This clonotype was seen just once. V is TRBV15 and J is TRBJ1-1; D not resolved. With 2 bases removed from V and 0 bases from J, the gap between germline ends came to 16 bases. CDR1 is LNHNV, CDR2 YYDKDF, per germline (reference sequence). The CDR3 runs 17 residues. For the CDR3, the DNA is TGTGCCACCAGCAGACCCGGGAAACAATTAGTGAACACTGAAGCTTTCTTT. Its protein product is CATSRPGKQLVNTEAFF.

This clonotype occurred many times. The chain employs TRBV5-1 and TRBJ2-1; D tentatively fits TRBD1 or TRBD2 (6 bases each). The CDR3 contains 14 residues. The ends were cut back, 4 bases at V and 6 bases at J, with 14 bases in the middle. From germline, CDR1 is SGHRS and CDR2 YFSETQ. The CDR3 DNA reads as TGCGCCAGCAGCCCGGGGGCCGGGGGCAATGAGCAGTTCTTC. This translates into CASSPGAGGNEQFF.

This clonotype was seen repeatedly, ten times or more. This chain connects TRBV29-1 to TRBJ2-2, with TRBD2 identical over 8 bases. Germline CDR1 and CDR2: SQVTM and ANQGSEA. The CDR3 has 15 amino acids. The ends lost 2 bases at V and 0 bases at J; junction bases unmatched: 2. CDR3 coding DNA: TGCAGCGTTGAATTGGGACTAGCGAACACCGGGGAGCTGTTTTTT. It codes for CSVELGLANTGELFF.

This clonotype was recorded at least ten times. The CDR3 DNA reads as TGTGCCAGTCGAGGGAGTTCGTACAATGAGCAGTTCTTC. Protein sequence: CASRGSSYNEQFF. The V and J genes are TRBV27 and TRBJ2-1, with a tentative D call TRBD2 (5 bases). V dropped 9 bases and J dropped 4 bases, with 13 bases sitting between them. Germline-derived CDR1 and CDR2 are MNHEY and SMNVEV (reference sequence). This CDR3 contains 13 residues.

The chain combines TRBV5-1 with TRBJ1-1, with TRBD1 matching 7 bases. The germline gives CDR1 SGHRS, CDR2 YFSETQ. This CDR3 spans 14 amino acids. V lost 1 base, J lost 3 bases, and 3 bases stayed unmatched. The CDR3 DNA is TGCGCCAGCAGCTTGAACAGGGGAGACACTGAAGCTTTCTTT. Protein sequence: CASSLNRGDTEAFF.

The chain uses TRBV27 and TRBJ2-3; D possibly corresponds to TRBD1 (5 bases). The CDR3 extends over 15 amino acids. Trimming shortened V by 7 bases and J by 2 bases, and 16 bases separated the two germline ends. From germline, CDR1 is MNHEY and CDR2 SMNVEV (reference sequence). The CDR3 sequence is CASTPNDSPTDTQYF. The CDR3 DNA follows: TGTGCCAGCACCCCTAATGACAGCCCCACAGATACGCAGTATTTT.

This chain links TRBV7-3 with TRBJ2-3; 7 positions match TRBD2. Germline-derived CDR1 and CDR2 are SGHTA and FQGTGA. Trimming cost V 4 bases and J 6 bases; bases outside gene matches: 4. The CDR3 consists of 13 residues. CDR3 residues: CASSSISGDTQYF. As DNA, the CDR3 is TGTGCCAGCAGCTCGATTAGCGGGGATACGCAGTATTTT.

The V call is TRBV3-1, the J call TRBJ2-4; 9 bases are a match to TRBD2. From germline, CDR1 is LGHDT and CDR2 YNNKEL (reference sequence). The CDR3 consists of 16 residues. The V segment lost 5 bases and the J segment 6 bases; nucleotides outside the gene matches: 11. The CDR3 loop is CASSKTGRGGANIQYF. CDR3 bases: TGTGCCAGCAGCAAAACGGGGCGCGGGGGGGCAAACATTCAGTACTTC.

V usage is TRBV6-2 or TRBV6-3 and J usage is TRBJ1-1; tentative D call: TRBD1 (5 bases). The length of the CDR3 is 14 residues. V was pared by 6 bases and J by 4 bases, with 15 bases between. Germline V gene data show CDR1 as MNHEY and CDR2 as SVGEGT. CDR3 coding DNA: TGTGCCAGCAGCAACAGGACTATAGGCACTGAAGCTTTCTTT. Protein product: CASSNRTIGTEAFF.

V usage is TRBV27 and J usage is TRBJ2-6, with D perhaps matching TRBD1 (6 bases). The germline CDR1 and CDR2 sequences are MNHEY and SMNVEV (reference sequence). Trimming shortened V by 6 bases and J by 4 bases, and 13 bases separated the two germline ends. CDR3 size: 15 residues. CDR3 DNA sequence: TGTGCCAGCAGGCCAACAGGGTGGGGGGCCAACGTCCTGACTTTC. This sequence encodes CASRPTGWGANVLTF.

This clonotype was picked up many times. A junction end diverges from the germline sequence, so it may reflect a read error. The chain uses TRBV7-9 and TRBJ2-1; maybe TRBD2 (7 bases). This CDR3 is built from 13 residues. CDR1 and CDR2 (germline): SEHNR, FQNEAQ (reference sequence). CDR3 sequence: CASTLKGGGEQFF. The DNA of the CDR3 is TGTGCCAGCACCTTAAAAGGGGGGGGTGAGCAGTTCTTC.

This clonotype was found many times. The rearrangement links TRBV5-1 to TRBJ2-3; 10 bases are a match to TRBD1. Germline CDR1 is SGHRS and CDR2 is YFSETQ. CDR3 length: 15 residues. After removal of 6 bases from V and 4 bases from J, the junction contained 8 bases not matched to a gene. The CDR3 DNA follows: TGCGCCAGCACTTTGGGACAGGGGACGTCAGATACGCAGTATTTT. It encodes CASTLGQGTSDTQYF.

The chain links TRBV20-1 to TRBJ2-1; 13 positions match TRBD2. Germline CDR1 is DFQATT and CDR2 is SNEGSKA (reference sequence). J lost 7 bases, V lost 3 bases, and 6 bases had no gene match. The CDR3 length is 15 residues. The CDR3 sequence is CSASKTSGRTNEQFF. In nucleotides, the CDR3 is TGCAGTGCTAGTAAGACTAGCGGGAGGACGAATGAGCAGTTCTTC.